This TCR beta chain was obtained from a study of shared clonotypes between healthy human individuals. Naivety among CD8 cells was defined by CD45RO negativity and positive CCR7 selection, thereby excluding terminally differentiated effector memory CD45RA+ cells. The length of the CDR3 is 15 residues. Germline loops: CDR1 MNHEY, CDR2 SMNVEV (reference sequence). With 5 bases removed from V and 9 bases from J, the gap between germline ends came to 20 bases. Study processing details: Because ImmunoSEQ provided only junction sequences with no quality scores, the filtering differed. Repertoires were generated with immunoSEQ multiplex PCR, while TCRdb's copy carries only in-frame clones and drops some. Clone size and V and J calls were adopted from that table, with D and trimming inferred from the DNA. Of roughly 2.1 million clones in the sample, 93% were seen once. In regard to this clone: Its antigen is not identified.

General study points: Clonotypes shared by all four sorted-subset donors had higher generation probabilities than non-shared clonotypes. Rarefaction demonstrated incomplete sorted-subset sequencing despite large depth.

The sequence derives from a man aged 18 to 30 in good health. Some clones in this sample may be carry-over from other donors' samples. Sequencing input: naive CD8+ T cells from PBMCs. The V call is TRBV27, the J call TRBJ2-1; weak D call: TRBD2 (6 bases). The DNA of the CDR3 is TGTGCCAGCAGTGTAGCGGTAGAGGGGTACGGTGAGCAGTTCTTC. Its protein product is CASSVAVEGYGEQFF.